The present T cell receptor beta chain was sequenced within a study of T cell responses to AZD1222 COVID-19 vaccine (dated by TCRdb to the early 2020s). Regarding the study in general: TCR sequencing covered fewer than 250 trial participants: 200 to 220 given two doses of AZD1222 and approximately 26 given two doses of MenACWY control vaccine. Enrollment into the trials was organized by age into subgroups of 18-55, 56-69 and 70-plus years, and those subgroups contained roughly 150, 30 and 60 TCR-sequenced participants, respectively.

Per the publication, the time point label means: about 28 days (+/-7) after the second vaccine dose. Because spike-specific TCR depth and breadth did not differ between the two schedules, AZD1222 recipients who got a second dose at roughly 4 weeks were pooled with those who got a second dose at roughly 12 weeks. Vaccinee samples came from UK trials COV001 and COV002, including a single-blind randomized controlled phase 2/3 trial of AZD1222 (ChAdOx1 nCoV-19) in healthy adults. Trial participant PBMC samples were collected at day 0 and day 28 after the second dose for TCRbeta chain sequencing. Comments on this clone: This clone's antigen is unknown. The sample holds no much larger clone one base away, and base qualities are not on file.

Broader findings and caveats from the paper: In the small 56-69-year group, the increase in depth fell short of significance, most likely because of low power. Reportedly, almost half of the unique spike-specific TCRs recognized epitopes lying outside the regions that are mutated in the B.1.351 and B.1.1.7 variants. Vaccine-associated CD4 TCRs spanned the whole spike protein, with dominant responses in regions 160-218 and 743-854. Conclusions about previously exposed vaccinees were limited because only six AZD1222 recipients were SARS-CoV-2 seropositive at baseline. No day 14 peak-response samples were available, so repertoires were characterized only after the peak T cell response. A significant rise in spike-specific TCR breadth and depth was observed after two AZD1222 doses relative to day 0 and relative to MenACWY recipients. Participants were mostly white British, with more females than males. The authors suggested clonal diversity may have been underestimated.

The CDR3 regions of human TCRbeta chains were subjected to immunosequencing. In the original analysis: TCRs in the repertoires were matched against a reference library of SARS-CoV-2-specific TCRs that had been generated with the MIRA antigen-specificity platform. Breadth was defined as the fraction of unique TCRs that were SARS-CoV-2-associated, and depth was defined as the fraction of total T cells that were SARS-CoV-2-associated. Each spike-specific TCR was assigned to its reactive spike region and to a CD4 or CD8 class using the MIRA data. Log10-transformed breadth and depth values were compared by one-way ANOVA with Sidak's multiple comparisons tests. TCRdb mirrors the immuneACCESS table, restricted to in-frame sequences. Some clones are absent from its copies; in checked studies, under half trace to an unresolved V gene, and the reason for the others is unknown. The V and J calls and the clone size are those of that table, but D and trimming were determined from the DNA. Recorded for this sample are some 130,000 clones; 88% of them occurred a single time. The biggest ten clones account for roughly 5.2% of the sample.

The germline ends are 12 bases apart after V is trimmed by 0 bases and J by 9 bases. The germline V gene sets CDR1 to LGHNA and CDR2 to YNFKEQ. The cysteine opens and the phenylalanine closes a CDR3 of 15 amino acids. Only CDR3 DNA is held: 45 bases, read in frame from base 1. Material: peripheral blood, obtained 28 days after the second AZD1222 dose. This TCR was sampled from an adult who received the AZD1222 COVID-19 vaccine. In this chain, TRBV4-2 is recombined with TRBJ1-6, with the D gene not clear enough to name. Read as DNA, the sequence is TGTGCCAGCAGCCAAGATCCCAAGGGAGGTTCACCCCTCCACTTT. It codes for CASSQDPKGGSPLHF.